This TCR beta chain was recovered during a study of CD8 T cells in Susac syndrome. Points from the study as a whole: The authors acknowledged that their TCR sequencing and HLA analysis involved a relatively small number of individuals.

J was trimmed by 5 bases and V by 5 bases; bases with no gene match: 6. The CDR3 is made up of 13 amino acids. Germline V lookup: CDR1 SEHNR, CDR2 FQNEAQ (reference sequence). With random hexamers, roughly 0.45 to 1 ug RNA was reverse transcribed. TCR beta CDR3 was amplified by immunoSEQ multiplex PCR. This amplification extended across 54 Vbeta and 13 Jbeta segments. TCRdb reprocessed the immunoSEQ multiplex PCR reads with MiXCR, giving one entry per CDR3 protein. The sample carries about 150,000 distinct CDR3 sequences, roughly 95% recorded once. Of note for this clonotype: Its antigen is unidentified.

The sequenced target, TCR beta, came from blood CD8+ and CD4+ T cells. Negative isolation was used for CD8+ and CD4+ T cells, and FACS enrichment was applied to TEMRA cells. The source of this sequence is a human donor with multiple sclerosis. Input material: CD8+ T cells from PBMCs. The genes are TRBV7-9 and TRBJ2-7; 7 bases line up with TRBD1. CDR3 in DNA: TGTGCCAGCAGCACGAAAGGGGGCGACGAGCAGTACTTC. It yields the protein CASSTKGGDEQYF.